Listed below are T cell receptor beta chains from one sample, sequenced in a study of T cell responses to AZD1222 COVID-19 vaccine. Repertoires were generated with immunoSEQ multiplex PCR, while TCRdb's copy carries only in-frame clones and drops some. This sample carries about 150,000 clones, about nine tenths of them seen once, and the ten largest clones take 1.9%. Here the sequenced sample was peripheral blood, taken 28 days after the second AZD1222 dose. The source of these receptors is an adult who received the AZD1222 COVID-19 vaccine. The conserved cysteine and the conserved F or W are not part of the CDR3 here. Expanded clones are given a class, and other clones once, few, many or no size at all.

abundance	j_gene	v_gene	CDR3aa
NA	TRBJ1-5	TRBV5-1	ASSREGGQPQH
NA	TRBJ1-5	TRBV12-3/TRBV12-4	ASSFPLGTQH
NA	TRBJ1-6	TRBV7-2	ASSLDGTAYNSPLH
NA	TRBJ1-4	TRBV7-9	ASSLAQGWNEKLF
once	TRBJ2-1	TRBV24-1	ATSATSGRSSYNEQF
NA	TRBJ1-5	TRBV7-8	ASSPRDRGRGQPQH
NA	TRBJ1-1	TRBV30	AWVTGANTEAF
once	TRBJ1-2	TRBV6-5	ASSYPRGGYT
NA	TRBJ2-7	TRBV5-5	ASSFAGDGVNYEQY
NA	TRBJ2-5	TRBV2	ASMDRGQLQETQY
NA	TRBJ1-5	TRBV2	ASRGDPVVTPQH
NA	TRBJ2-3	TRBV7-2	ASSLVVGGRSDTQY
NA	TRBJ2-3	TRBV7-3	ASSIGTSGDTQY
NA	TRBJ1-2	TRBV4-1	ASSQPGTGVNYGYT
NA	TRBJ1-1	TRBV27	ASSRQRPGDTEAF
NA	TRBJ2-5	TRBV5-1	ASSLGDRGPETQY
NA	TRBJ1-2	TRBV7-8	ASSPDSYGYT
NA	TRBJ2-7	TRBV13	ASSSDLWDSTSYEQY
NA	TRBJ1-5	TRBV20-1	SASEGVYNQPQH
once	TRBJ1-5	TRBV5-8	ASSLFRTYQPQH
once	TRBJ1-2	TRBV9	ASSPTRGPGSYGYT
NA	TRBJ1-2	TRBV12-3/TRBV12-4	ASSLTGEDRT
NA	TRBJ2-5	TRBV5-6	ASSSRTGEARETQY
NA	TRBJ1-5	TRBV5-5	ASSSSNGNQPQH
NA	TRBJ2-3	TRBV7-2	AKTLGTRTDTQY